What follows are 10 T cell receptor beta chains derived from one specimen sequenced in a study of blood T cell repertoires in COVID-19. Clones were sequenced by immunoSEQ multiplex PCR, and TCRdb holds only the in-frame ones, with some missing. Among approximately 280,000 clones listed, over 85% were seen once. Sequenced input: PBMCs or T cells enriched from blood (not recorded which). Receptor source: a woman aged 55 to 70 who had recovered from COVID-19.

The V gene is TRBV28, the J gene TRBJ2-7, with 7 bases matching TRBD1. After removal of 6 bases from V and 2 bases from J, the junction contained 4 bases not matched to a gene. The CDR3 loop spans 13 amino acids. Germline V gene data show CDR1 as MDHEN and CDR2 as SYDVKM. The CDR3 spells CASSYRGAYEQYF. CDR3 in DNA: TGTGCCAGCAGCTACAGGGGTGCCTACGAGCAGTACTTC.

The chain links TRBV11-2 to TRBJ1-6; 8 nucleotides match TRBD1. Per germline, CDR1 SGHAT and CDR2 FQNNGV. V dropped 5 bases and J dropped 7; count of bases not matched to a gene: 7. This CDR3 spans 15 amino acids. CDR3 coding DNA: TGTGCCAGCAGCCCCCGGGACAGGCTAAATTCACCCCTCCACTTT. This translates into CASSPRDRLNSPLHF.

This rearrangement joins TRBV11-3 to TRBJ2-1; 7 bases agree with TRBD2. The junction had 12 bases not matched to a gene; V was cut back by 2 bases and J by 8 bases. There are 16 residues in the CDR3. Looked up from germline, CDR1 is SGHNT and CDR2 is YENEEA. The CDR3: CASSLYVGGGRDEQFF. DNA of the CDR3: TGTGCCAGCAGCTTATACGTTGGGGGAGGGCGAGATGAGCAGTTCTTC.

The V call is TRBV27, the J call TRBJ2-7; the match to TRBD1 covers 12 bases. The CDR3 consists of 15 residues. V was clipped by 5 bases and J by 7 bases; unmatched bases: 9. CDR1 and CDR2 (germline): MNHEY, SMNVEV (reference sequence). CDR3: CASSLRDRGPGEQYF. CDR3 nucleotides: TGTGCCAGCAGTCTCCGGGACAGGGGGCCGGGAGAGCAGTACTTC.

The genes are TRBV11-2 and TRBJ2-1, with a weak D call TRBD1 (5 bases). The germline gives CDR1 SGHAT, CDR2 FQNNGV. The length of the CDR3 is 13 residues. Trimming cost V 6 bases and J 9 bases, with 15 bases left between them. The CDR3 loop is CASSQTQGIEQFF. CDR3 nucleotide sequence: TGTGCCAGCAGTCAAACTCAGGGAATTGAGCAGTTCTTC.

The chain has TRBV5-1 and TRBJ1-4; tentatively, D is TRBD1 (6 bases). The CDR3 sequence is 13 residues long. CDR1 and CDR2 from the germline V gene are SGHRS and YFSETQ. Trimming shortened V by 7 bases and J by 5 bases, and 12 bases separated the two germline ends. DNA for the CDR3: TGCGCCAGCCCCACGGACAGAAATGAAAAACTGTTTTTT. It encodes CASPTDRNEKLFF. Variable domain in full (rest from reference TRBV5-1 and TRBJ1-4): KAGVTQTPRYLIKTRGQQVTLSCSPISGHRSVSWYQQTPGQGLQFLFEYFSETQRNKGNFPGRFSGRQFSNSRSEMNVSTLELGDSALYLCASPTDRNEKLFFGSGTQLSVL.

This chain uses TRBV5-6 with TRBJ2-5, with a weak D call TRBD1 (6 bases). Germline loops: CDR1 SGHDT, CDR2 YYEEEE. CDR3 length equals 14 residues. Deletions cut 4 bases from V and 7 bases from J, with 17 bases between. CDR3 sequence reads: CASSTRQVTGTQYF. CDR3 DNA: TGTGCCAGCAGCACTAGACAGGTGACGGGGACCCAGTACTTC.

The gene calls are TRBV2 and TRBJ1-2; D is perhaps TRBD1 (6 bases). The CDR3 has 13 amino acids. Trimming removed 4 bases from V and 3 bases from J, with 9 bases in between. Germline CDR1 reads SNHLY; CDR2 reads FYNNEI. CDR3 sequence: CASSAGGDYGYTF. DNA of the CDR3: TGTGCCAGCAGTGCGGGGGGCGACTATGGCTACACCTTC.

This chain links TRBV28 with TRBJ1-6; D possibly corresponds to TRBD1 (5 bases). This CDR3 is 12 amino acids long. Trimming took off 7 bases at V and 12 bases at J, with 13 bases between the two ends. CDR1 and CDR2 (germline): MDHEN, SYDVKM. CDR3 protein: CASTTPGGPLHF. As DNA, the CDR3 is TGTGCCAGCACCACCCCGGGGGGACCCCTCCACTTT. Full variable domain (remainder filled in from reference TRBV28 and TRBJ1-6): DVKVTQSSRYLVKRTGEKVFLECVQDMDHENMFWYRQDPGLGLRLIYFSYDVKMKEKGDIPEGYSVSREKKERFSLILESASTNQTSMYLCASTTPGGPLHFGNGTRLTVT.

The chain carries TRBV10-3 and TRBJ2-1, with 11 nucleotides matching TRBD2. Germline assignment: CDR1 ENHRY and CDR2 SYGVKD. V was pared by 9 bases and J by 8 bases, with 15 bases of the junction left unmatched. This CDR3 is 16 amino acids long. The CDR3: CAIKQGLAVGLDEQFF. CDR3 in DNA: TGTGCCATTAAACAGGGACTAGCGGTTGGTTTGGATGAGCAGTTCTTC.